A selection of T cell receptor beta chains follows, all from one sample in a study of cytomegalovirus exposure and HLA in healthy donors. Repertoires were generated with immunoSEQ multiplex PCR, while TCRdb's copy carries only in-frame clones and drops some. The table shows approximately 120,000 clones, with more than 70% occurring only once. The material sequenced was PBMCs. The receptors shown here come from a woman aged 18-29 years in good health and CMV-seronegative. Both conserved end residues are part of each CDR3. A D gene is named only where the DNA matches it firmly. Rows give clone size only sometimes, using once, few, many, or a class for an expanded clone.

cdr3_nt	cdr3_aa	j_call	v_call	clone_size	d_call
TGTGCCAGTAGTATAGCTTTAGGACTAGCGACCAATGAGCAGTTCTTC	CASSIALGLATNEQFF	TRBJ2-1	TRBV19	.	TRBD2
TGTGCCAGCAGCGCGGGGAGGGCCGAGCAGTACTTC	CASSAGRAEQYF	TRBJ2-7	TRBV7-6	.	TRBD2
TGCGCCAGCAGCCAAGACAGGGCCAACACAGATACGCAGTATTTT	CASSQDRANTDTQYF	TRBJ2-3	TRBV4-3	.	.
TGTGCCAGCAGTGGCCAGGGGCGCGGTGAGCAGTTCTTC	CASSGQGRGEQFF	TRBJ2-1	TRBV2	.	.
TGTGCCAGTAGACAGCGTAGCACAGATACGCAGTATTTT	CASRQRSTDTQYF	TRBJ2-3	TRBV6-1	.	.
TGTGCCTGGAGTGGACAGGGTCTTAGTATCCAGTACTTC	CAWSGQGLSIQYF	TRBJ2-5	TRBV30	.	TRBD1
TGCGGGGGGATGAGACGAAACACAGATACGCAGTATTTT	CGGMRRNTDTQYF	TRBJ2-3	TRBV29-1	once	.
TGTGCCAGCAGCCGTGACTCCGGGACAGGGGGCTACAATGAGCAGTTCTTC	CASSRDSGTGGYNEQFF	TRBJ2-1	TRBV7-7	.	TRBD1
TGTGCCAGTAGTATTAATTGGGCTAGCGGTGATGAGGGAGATGGGCAGTTCTTC	CASSINWASGDEGDGQFF	TRBJ2-1	TRBV19	.	TRBD2
TGTGCCAGCAGCTTCGGTACGGGGTTGAACGAGCAGTACTTC	CASSFGTGLNEQYF	TRBJ2-7	TRBV7-9	few	.